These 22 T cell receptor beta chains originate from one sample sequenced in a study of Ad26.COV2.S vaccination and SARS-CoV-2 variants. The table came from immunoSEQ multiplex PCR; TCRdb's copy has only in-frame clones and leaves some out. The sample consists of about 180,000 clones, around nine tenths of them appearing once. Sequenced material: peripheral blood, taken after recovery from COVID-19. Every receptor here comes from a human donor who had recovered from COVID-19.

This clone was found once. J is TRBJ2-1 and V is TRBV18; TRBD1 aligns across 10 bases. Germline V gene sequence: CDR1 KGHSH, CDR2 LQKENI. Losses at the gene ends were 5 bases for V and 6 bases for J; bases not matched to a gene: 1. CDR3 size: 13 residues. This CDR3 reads CASSRDRGNEQFF. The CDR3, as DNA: TGTGCCAGCTCAAGGGACAGGGGCAATGAGCAGTTCTTC.

In DNA, the CDR3 is TGTGCCAGCAGTCGTGAGGGGGGCCCCTACGAGCAGTACTTC. Protein product: CASSREGGPYEQYF. The chain joins TRBV9 to TRBJ2-7; possibly TRBD1 or TRBD2 for D (6 bases each). The CDR3 has 14 residues. Per germline, CDR1 SGDLS and CDR2 YYNGEE. V lost 5 bases to trimming and J lost 2 bases, with 14 bases between them. Full variable domain (remainder filled in from reference TRBV9 and TRBJ2-7): DSGVTQTPKHLITATGQRVTLRCSPRSGDLSVYWYQQSLDQGLQFLIQYYNGEERAKGNILERFSAQQFPDLHSELNLSSLELGDSALYFCASSREGGPYEQYFGPGTRLTVT.

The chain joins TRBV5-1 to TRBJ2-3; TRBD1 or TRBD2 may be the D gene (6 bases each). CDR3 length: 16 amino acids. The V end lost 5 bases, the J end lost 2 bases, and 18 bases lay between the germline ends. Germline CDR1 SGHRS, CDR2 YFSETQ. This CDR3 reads CASSSPFRGPTDTQYF. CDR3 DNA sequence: TGCGCCAGCAGTTCGCCGTTCCGGGGGCCCACAGATACGCAGTATTTT.

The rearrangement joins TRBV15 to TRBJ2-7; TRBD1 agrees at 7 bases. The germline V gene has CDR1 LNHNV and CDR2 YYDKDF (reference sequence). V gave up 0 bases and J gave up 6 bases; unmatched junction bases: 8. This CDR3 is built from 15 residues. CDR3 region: CATSRDTRTGGEQYF. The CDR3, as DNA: TGTGCCACCAGCAGAGATACCAGGACAGGCGGCGAGCAGTACTTC.

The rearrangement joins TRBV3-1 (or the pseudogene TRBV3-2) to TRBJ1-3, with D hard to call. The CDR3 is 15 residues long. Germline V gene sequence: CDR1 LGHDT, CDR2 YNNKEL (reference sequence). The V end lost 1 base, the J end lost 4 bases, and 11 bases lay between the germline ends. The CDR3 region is CASSQVGLSGNTIYF. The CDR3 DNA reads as TGTGCCAGCAGCCAAGTGGGGTTATCAGGAAACACCATATATTTT.

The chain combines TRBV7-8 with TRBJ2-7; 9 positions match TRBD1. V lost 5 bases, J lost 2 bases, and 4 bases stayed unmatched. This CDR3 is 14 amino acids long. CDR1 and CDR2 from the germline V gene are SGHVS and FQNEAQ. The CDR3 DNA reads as TGTGCCAGCAGCGCAAGGGACAGGGCCTACGAGCAGTACTTC. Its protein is CASSARDRAYEQYF.

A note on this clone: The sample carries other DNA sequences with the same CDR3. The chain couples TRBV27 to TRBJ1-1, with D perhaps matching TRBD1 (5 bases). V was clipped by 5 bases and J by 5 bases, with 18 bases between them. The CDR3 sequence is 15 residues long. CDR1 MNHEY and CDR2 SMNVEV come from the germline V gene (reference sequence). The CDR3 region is CASSPRQGARTEAFF. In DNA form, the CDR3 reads TGTGCCAGCAGTCCCCGACAAGGGGCTCGGACTGAAGCTTTCTTT.

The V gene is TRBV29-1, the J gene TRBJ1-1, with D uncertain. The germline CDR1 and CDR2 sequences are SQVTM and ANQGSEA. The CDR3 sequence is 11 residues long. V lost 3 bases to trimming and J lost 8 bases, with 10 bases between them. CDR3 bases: TGCAGCGTTGAGTCGTGGAGGGAAGCTTTCTTT. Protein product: CSVESWREAFF.

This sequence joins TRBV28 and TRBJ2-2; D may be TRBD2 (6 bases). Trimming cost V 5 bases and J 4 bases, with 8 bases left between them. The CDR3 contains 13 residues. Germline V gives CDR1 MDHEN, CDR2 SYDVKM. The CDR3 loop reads CASSIGGTGELFF. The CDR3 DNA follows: TGTGCCAGCAGTATCGGGGGCACCGGGGAGCTGTTTTTT. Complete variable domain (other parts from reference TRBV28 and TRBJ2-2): DVKVTQSSRYLVKRTGEKVFLECVQDMDHENMFWYRQDPGLGLRLIYFSYDVKMKEKGDIPEGYSVSREKKERFSLILESASTNQTSMYLCASSIGGTGELFFGEGSRLTVL.

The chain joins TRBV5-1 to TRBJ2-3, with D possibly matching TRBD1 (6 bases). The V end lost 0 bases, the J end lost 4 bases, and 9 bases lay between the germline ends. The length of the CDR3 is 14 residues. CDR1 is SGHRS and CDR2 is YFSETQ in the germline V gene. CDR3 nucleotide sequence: TGCGCCAGCAGCTTGGAACAGGGTGCAGATACGCAGTATTTT. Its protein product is CASSLEQGADTQYF.

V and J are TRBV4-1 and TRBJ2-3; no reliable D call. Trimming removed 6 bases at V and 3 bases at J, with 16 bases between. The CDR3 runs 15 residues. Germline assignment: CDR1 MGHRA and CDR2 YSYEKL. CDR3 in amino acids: CASRKPGARTDTQYF. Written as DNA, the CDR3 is TGCGCCAGCAGAAAACCGGGCGCCCGGACAGATACGCAGTATTTT.

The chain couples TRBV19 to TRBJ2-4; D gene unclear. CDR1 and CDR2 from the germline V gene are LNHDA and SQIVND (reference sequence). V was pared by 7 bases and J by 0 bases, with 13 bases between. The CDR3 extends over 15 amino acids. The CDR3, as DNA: TGTGCCAGTATGGCACCGTTAATAGCCAAAAACATTCAGTACTTC. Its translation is CASMAPLIAKNIQYF. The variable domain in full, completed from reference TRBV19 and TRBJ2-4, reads DGGITQSPKYLFRKEGQNVTLSCEQNLNHDAMYWYRQDPGQGLRLIYYSQIVNDFQKGDIAEGYSVSREKKESFPLTVTSAQKNPTAFYLCASMAPLIAKNIQYFGAGTRLSVL.

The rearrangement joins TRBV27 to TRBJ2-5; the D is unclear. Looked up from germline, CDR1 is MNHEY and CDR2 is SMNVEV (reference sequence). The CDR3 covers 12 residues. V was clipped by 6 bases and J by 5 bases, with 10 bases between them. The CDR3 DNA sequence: TGTGCCAGCAGCCCCCCAAGTGAGACCCAGTACTTC. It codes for CASSPPSETQYF.

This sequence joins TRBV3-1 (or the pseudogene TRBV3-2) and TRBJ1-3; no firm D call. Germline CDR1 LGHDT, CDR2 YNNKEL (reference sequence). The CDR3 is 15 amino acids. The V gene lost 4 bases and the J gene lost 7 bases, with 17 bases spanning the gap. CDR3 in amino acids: CASSPRFNRGNTIYF. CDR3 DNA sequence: TGTGCCAGCAGCCCCCGTTTTAATCGAGGGAACACCATATATTTT.

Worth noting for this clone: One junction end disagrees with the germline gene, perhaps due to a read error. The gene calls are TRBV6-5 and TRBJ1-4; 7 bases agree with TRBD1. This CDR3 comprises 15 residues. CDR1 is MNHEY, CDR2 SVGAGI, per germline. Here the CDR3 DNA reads TGTACCAGCAGTTACTCTTACAGGGGAGTGGAAAAACTGTTTTTT. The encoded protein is CTSSYSYRGVEKLFF.

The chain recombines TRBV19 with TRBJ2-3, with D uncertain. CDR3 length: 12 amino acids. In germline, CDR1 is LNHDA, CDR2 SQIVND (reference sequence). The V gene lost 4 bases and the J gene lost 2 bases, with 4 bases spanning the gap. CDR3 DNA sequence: TGTGCCAGTAGTAAACTCACAGATACGCAGTATTTT. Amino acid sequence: CASSKLTDTQYF.

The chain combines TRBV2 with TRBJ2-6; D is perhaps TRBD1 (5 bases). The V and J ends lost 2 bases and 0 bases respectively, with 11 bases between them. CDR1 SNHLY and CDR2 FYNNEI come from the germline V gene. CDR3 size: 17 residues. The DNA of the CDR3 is TGTGCCAGCAGTGAAAATGGGGCTAGCTCTGGGGCCAACGTCCTGACTTTC. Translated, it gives CASSENGASSGANVLTF. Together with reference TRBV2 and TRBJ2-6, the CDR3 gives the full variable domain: EPEVTQTPSHQVTQMGQEVILRCVPISNHLYFYWYRQILGQKVEFLVSFYNNEISEKSEIFDDQFSVERPDGSNFTLKIRSTKLEDSAMYFCASSENGASSGANVLTFGAGSRLTVL.

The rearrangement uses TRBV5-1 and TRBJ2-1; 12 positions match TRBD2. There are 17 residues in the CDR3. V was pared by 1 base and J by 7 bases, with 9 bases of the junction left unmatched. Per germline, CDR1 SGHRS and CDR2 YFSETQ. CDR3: CASSLWSSGGALNEQFF. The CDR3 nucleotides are TGCGCCAGCAGCTTGTGGTCTAGCGGGGGGGCCCTTAATGAGCAGTTCTTC.

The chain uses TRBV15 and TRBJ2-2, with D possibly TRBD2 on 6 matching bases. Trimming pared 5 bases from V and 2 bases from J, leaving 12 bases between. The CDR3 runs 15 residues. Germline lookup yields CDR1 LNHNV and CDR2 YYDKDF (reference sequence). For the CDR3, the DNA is TGTGCCACCAGCCCTAGCGTACGTAACACCGGGGAGCTGTTTTTT. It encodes CATSPSVRNTGELFF.

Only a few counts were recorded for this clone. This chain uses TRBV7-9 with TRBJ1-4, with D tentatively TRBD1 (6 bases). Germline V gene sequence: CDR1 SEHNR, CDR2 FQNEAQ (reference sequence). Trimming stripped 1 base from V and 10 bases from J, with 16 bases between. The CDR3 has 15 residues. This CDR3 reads CASSLDPRGAGKLFF. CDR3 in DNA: TGTGCCAGCAGCTTAGACCCCAGGGGTGCCGGAAAACTGTTTTTT. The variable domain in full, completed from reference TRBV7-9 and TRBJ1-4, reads DTGVSQNPRHKITKRGQNVTFRCDPISEHNRLYWYRQTLGQGPEFLTYFQNEAQLEKSRLLSDRFSAERPKGSFSTLEIQRTEQGDSAMYLCASSLDPRGAGKLFFGSGTQLSVL.

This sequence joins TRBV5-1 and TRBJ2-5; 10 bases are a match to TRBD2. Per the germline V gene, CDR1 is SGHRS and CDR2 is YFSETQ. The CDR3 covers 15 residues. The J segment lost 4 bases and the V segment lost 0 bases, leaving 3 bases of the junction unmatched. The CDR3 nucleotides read TGCGCCAGCAGCTTGGGTAGCGGGAGGACAGAGACCCAGTACTTC. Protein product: CASSLGSGRTETQYF.

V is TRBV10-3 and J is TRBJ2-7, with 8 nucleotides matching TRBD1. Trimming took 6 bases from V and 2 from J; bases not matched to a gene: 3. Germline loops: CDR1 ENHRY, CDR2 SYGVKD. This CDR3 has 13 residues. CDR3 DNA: TGTGCCATCAGCGGACAGGGACCCTACGAGCAGTACTTC. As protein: CAISGQGPYEQYF.